These 27 T cell receptor beta chains originate from one sample sequenced in a study of T cell repertoires in cytomegalovirus infection. TCRdb processed the reads anew with MiXCR; each CDR3 protein has one entry. The top ten hold less than 3.5% of the sample, which has around 180,000 distinct CDR3 sequences, about 21% seen once. The sequencing sample was made of PBMCs. The source of these receptors is a human donor in good health (CMV status not recorded). Some clones in this sample may be carry-over from other donors' samples.

This clonotype was recorded a few times. This rearrangement joins TRBV20-1 to TRBJ2-5; TRBD1 matches at 12 bases. Germline CDR1 is DFQATT and CDR2 is SNEGSKA (reference sequence). The CDR3 consists of 15 residues. The V and J ends lost 5 bases and 4 bases, in that order; junction bases with no gene match: 8. Written as DNA, the CDR3 is TGCAGTGCTCTCCGGGACAGGGGGCTCGGAGAGACCCAGTACTTC. Amino acids: CSALRDRGLGETQYF.

This clonotype has just a few counts. The J gene is TRBJ1-1, the V gene TRBV3-1, with 7 positions matching TRBD1. The V segment lost 4 bases and the J segment 6 bases; nucleotides outside the gene matches: 8. Germline CDR1 and CDR2: LGHDT and YNNKEL (reference sequence). CDR3 length equals 14 residues. The CDR3 here is CASSLTGRGSEAFF. The CDR3 coding sequence is TGTGCCAGCAGCCTGACAGGGAGGGGATCTGAAGCTTTCTTT.

V gene TRBV30 combines with J gene TRBJ1-2; D gene ambiguous. V was cut by 3 bases and J by 4 bases, with 9 bases left in between. Germline CDR1 reads GTSNPN; CDR2 reads SVGIG (reference sequence). The CDR3 loop spans 12 amino acids. CDR3 nucleotides: TGTGCCTGGAGCGGGGATGCCTATGGCTACACCTTC. Translated, it gives CAWSGDAYGYTF.

The chain carries TRBV7-9 and TRBJ1-1; 9 bases line up with TRBD1. Germline V gene lookup returns CDR1 SEHNR and CDR2 FQNEAQ (reference sequence). V trimming: 5 bases; J trimming: 1 base; junction bases outside the gene matches: 5. The CDR3 has 15 residues. The CDR3 DNA reads TGTGCCAGCAGCGACGGGACAGGGCCGAACACTGAAGCTTTCTTT. Encoded protein: CASSDGTGPNTEAFF.

This clonotype came up many times. V gene TRBV4-1 combines with J gene TRBJ2-5, with 8 bases lining up with TRBD1. Per germline, CDR1 MGHRA and CDR2 YSYEKL. This CDR3 region has 18 residues. V shed 0 bases and J 5 bases; nucleotides not matched to a gene: 14. Here the CDR3 reads CASSQDLSGGAFWETQYF. For the CDR3, the DNA is TGCGCCAGCAGCCAAGATCTTTCAGGGGGCGCATTTTGGGAGACCCAGTACTTC.

This clonotype was seen a few times. The chain combines TRBV7-2 with TRBJ2-3, with D perhaps TRBD2 (6 bases). V lost 5 bases and J lost 5, with 17 bases in between. The CDR3 contains 15 residues. Germline V gene data show CDR1 as SGHTA and CDR2 as FQGNSA. In DNA form, the CDR3 reads TGTGCCAGCAGCAGCACCGGGACTTTCCTAGATACGCAGTATTTT. It encodes CASSSTGTFLDTQYF.

This clonotype was seen repeatedly, ten times or more. The chain recombines TRBV7-2 with TRBJ1-2; D ambiguous. Germline CDR1 SGHTA, CDR2 FQGNSA. This CDR3 spans 14 amino acids. Trimming stripped 1 base from V and 4 bases from J, with 10 bases between. CDR3 in amino acids: CASSLDSGSYGYTF. CDR3 nucleotide sequence: TGTGCCAGCAGCTTAGACTCGGGCAGCTATGGCTACACCTTC.

The gene calls are TRBV19 and TRBJ2-2, with D tentatively TRBD1 (6 bases). Looked up from germline, CDR1 is LNHDA and CDR2 is SQIVND (reference sequence). This CDR3 is 15 amino acids long. V shed 3 bases and J shed 9 bases, with 17 bases lying between them. Written as DNA, the CDR3 is TGTGCCAGTAGTATCCGGCAGGGGCCCCACCGGGAGCTGTTTTTT. This gives the protein CASSIRQGPHRELFF.

Comment on this clonotype: With a much larger clone just one base away, this may be a read error. CDR3 in amino acids: CANSRAAYEQYF. The CDR3 DNA reads TGTGCCAACAGCCGAGCCGCGTACGAGCAGTACTTC. J is TRBJ2-7 and V is TRBV7-2; D gene uncertain. The CDR3 spans 12 residues. Germline V gene data show CDR1 as SGHTA and CDR2 as FQGNSA.

The CDR3: CSAAGGSVNTEAFF. The CDR3 DNA is TGCAGCGCTGCCGGGGGGTCTGTGAACACTGAAGCTTTCTTT. The gene calls are TRBV29-1 and TRBJ1-1; tentatively, D is TRBD1 (5 bases). Germline CDR1 is SQVTM and CDR2 is ANQGSEA. V gave up 7 bases and J gave up 0 bases, with 15 bases separating them. This CDR3 has 14 amino acids.

The DNA for the CDR3 is TGTGCCACCAGATCTAGGACAGGGGCGCCCAATGAGCAGTTCTTC. Translated: CATRSRTGAPNEQFF. The chain employs TRBV24-1 and TRBJ2-1, with 9 positions matching TRBD1. V shed 7 bases, J shed 6 bases, and the junction held 9 bases outside the gene matches. CDR3 size: 15 residues. CDR1 and CDR2 (germline): KGHDR, SFDVKD.

This clonotype appeared many times. The chain recombines TRBV7-3 with TRBJ2-6, with a possible D match to TRBD1 (5 bases). The CDR3 consists of 16 residues. The ends were cut back, 0 bases at V and 4 bases at J, with 10 bases in the middle. From germline, CDR1 is SGHTA and CDR2 FQGTGA. CDR3 in amino acids: CASSLTRAGGANVLTF. CDR3 DNA sequence: TGTGCCAGCAGCTTAACCAGGGCAGGGGGGGCCAACGTCCTGACTTTC.

This clonotype has at least ten counts. The V gene is TRBV7-2, the J gene TRBJ2-3, with 15 bases fitting TRBD2. Trimming cost V 5 bases and J 6 bases; bases outside gene matches: 6. The CDR3 runs 16 residues. The germline CDR1 and CDR2 sequences are SGHTA and FQGNSA. This CDR3 is CASSPRTSGRVDTQYF. CDR3 nucleotide sequence: TGTGCCAGCAGCCCCCGGACTAGCGGGAGGGTGGATACGCAGTATTTT.

V and J are TRBV6-5 and TRBJ2-1, with D hard to call. V was trimmed by 7 bases and J by 9 bases, leaving 13 bases between them. Germline V gene lookup returns CDR1 MNHEY and CDR2 SVGAGI. The CDR3 is 12 residues long. The CDR3 loop reads CASMGENLEQFF. DNA of the CDR3: TGTGCCAGCATGGGCGAGAACCTTGAGCAGTTCTTC.

This clonotype appeared a few times. DNA for the CDR3: TGTGCCAGCAAGGGGGGAGGATTTAGCAATCAGCCCCAGCATTTT. Its protein product is CASKGGGFSNQPQHF. The chain uses TRBV2 and TRBJ1-5; D is perhaps TRBD1 (6 bases). This CDR3 comprises 15 residues. V was shortened by 7 bases and J by 0 bases, with 13 bases between the two germline ends. From germline, CDR1 is SNHLY and CDR2 FYNNEI.

This clonotype was counted ten times or more. The chain joins TRBV7-2 to TRBJ2-5; D is ambiguous. The germline gives CDR1 SGHTA, CDR2 FQGNSA. Trimming shortened V by 6 bases and J by 2 bases, and 10 bases separated the two germline ends. The CDR3 is 13 residues long. The CDR3 nucleotides read TGTGCCAGCAGTCTGTCGTGGCAAGAGACCCAGTACTTC. Protein sequence: CASSLSWQETQYF.

J is TRBJ2-5 and V is TRBV7-2; 9 bases line up with TRBD2. The germline V gene has CDR1 SGHTA and CDR2 FQGNSA. This CDR3 has 16 amino acids. V was pared by 7 bases and J by 7 bases, with 16 bases of the junction left unmatched. CDR3: CASIFQTSGLRGTQYF. CDR3 nucleotide sequence: TGTGCCAGCATCTTTCAGACTAGCGGATTAAGAGGGACCCAGTACTTC.

This clonotype was picked up a small number of times. The CDR3 DNA sequence: TGTGCCAGTAGTATACTAGCGGGAGGTGGCGGTGAGCAGTTCTTC. It encodes CASSILAGGGGEQFF. V gene TRBV19 combines with J gene TRBJ2-1; the match to TRBD2 covers 11 bases. V dropped 2 bases and J dropped 9; count of bases not matched to a gene: 6. Germline CDR1 reads LNHDA; CDR2 reads SQIVND (reference sequence). This CDR3 region has 15 residues.

This clonotype was picked up a small number of times. The chain links TRBV5-1 to TRBJ2-7; 9 bases agree with TRBD1. Germline V gene lookup returns CDR1 SGHRS and CDR2 YFSETQ. The V segment lost 6 bases and the J segment 1 base; nucleotides outside the gene matches: 11. The CDR3 totals 16 residues. In DNA, the CDR3 is TGCGCCAGCACCCCCCTAGACAGGGGGTATTCCTACGAGCAGTACTTC. It yields the protein CASTPLDRGYSYEQYF.

The chain couples TRBV12-3 or TRBV12-4 to TRBJ2-3; possible D gene TRBD2, 7 bases. The length of the CDR3 is 14 residues. Trimming shortened V by 4 bases and J by 5 bases, and 13 bases separated the two germline ends. CDR3 bases: TGTGCCAGCAGTTCGCGGGGGCCAGGAGATACGCAGTATTTT. Its protein is CASSSRGPGDTQYF.

The V and J genes are TRBV18 and TRBJ1-1, with TRBD1 identical over 7 bases. Germline V gene lookup returns CDR1 KGHSH and CDR2 LQKENI. The CDR3 has 18 residues. The trim removed 2 bases at V and 1 base at J, leaving 13 bases unmatched. The CDR3 sequence: CASSPLLQGGSRNTEAFF. The CDR3 coding sequence is TGTGCCAGCTCACCATTGTTGCAGGGGGGCAGCCGGAACACTGAAGCTTTCTTT.

The V and J genes are TRBV4-2 and TRBJ2-1; 7 bases are shared with TRBD1. V shed 0 bases and J 7 bases; nucleotides not matched to a gene: 6. This CDR3 comprises 15 residues. CDR1 is LGHNA and CDR2 is YNFKEQ in the germline V gene. In DNA form, the CDR3 reads TGTGCCAGCAGCCAAGATAGGGGGCCCGGGAATGAGCAGTTCTTC. Amino acids: CASSQDRGPGNEQFF.

Ten or more counts support this clonotype. This sequence joins TRBV7-6 and TRBJ2-1; maybe TRBD2 (6 bases). Trimming removed 5 bases at V and 9 bases at J, with 17 bases between. Germline V gene sequence: CDR1 SGHVS, CDR2 FNYEAQ. The CDR3 contains 14 residues. DNA of the CDR3: TGTGCCAGCAGCCCTTCAACGGGAGCTATTGAGCAGTTCTTC. As protein: CASSPSTGAIEQFF.

The chain couples TRBV6-6 to TRBJ2-7; possibly TRBD2 for D (6 bases). The length of the CDR3 is 15 residues. Trimming took 2 bases from V and 4 from J, leaving 15 bases between them. Germline values: CDR1 MNHNY, CDR2 SVGAGI (reference sequence). CDR3 DNA: TGTGCCAGCAGTTACACTCAGGAGGGCCAATACGAGCAGTACTTC. This translates into CASSYTQEGQYEQYF.

This clonotype turned up a few times. J is TRBJ2-7 and V is TRBV28; D is tentatively TRBD1 or TRBD2 (5 bases each). The germline gives CDR1 MDHEN, CDR2 SYDVKM. V lost 5 bases to trimming and J lost 4 bases, with 12 bases between them. The CDR3 sequence is 13 residues long. DNA for the CDR3: TGTGCCAGCAGTATGGGACGGAAATACGAGCAGTACTTC. Translated: CASSMGRKYEQYF.

This clonotype occurred a few times. The chain has TRBV6-6 and TRBJ2-7; maybe TRBD1 (6 bases). From germline, CDR1 is MNHNY and CDR2 SVGAGI (reference sequence). V was shortened by 6 bases and J by 2 bases, with 14 bases between the two germline ends. The CDR3 is 14 residues long. In DNA, the CDR3 is TGTGCCAGCAGGGGGGCGGGCCAGACCTACGAGCAGTACTTC. Translating gives CASRGAGQTYEQYF.

The sample holds a few counts of this clonotype. V is TRBV2 and J is TRBJ2-3; no definite D call. V dropped 6 bases and J dropped 6 bases, with 13 bases sitting between them. CDR3 length: 13 residues. Germline V gene sequence: CDR1 SNHLY, CDR2 FYNNEI. The CDR3 sequence: CASSEARRDTQYF. The CDR3 DNA follows: TGTGCCAGCAGCGAGGCGCGCCGGGATACGCAGTATTTT.